This T cell receptor (beta chain) was retrieved from a study of multiple sclerosis patients with progressive multifocal leukoencephalopathy. Specified time point: time of PML onset. All PML patients were female, and all patients had earlier interferon beta. The CDR3 runs 15 residues. V gave up 8 bases and J gave up 4 bases, with 20 bases separating them. CDR1 and CDR2 from the germline V gene are SEHNR and FQNEAQ (reference sequence). Each PCR contained spiked synthetic TR CDR3 controls spanning every V-J pairing. Libraries were prepared by immunoSEQ multiplex PCR; TCRdb keeps only in-frame clonotypes and omits some of them. The sample comprises 25,000 to 35,000 clones, around 90% of which are singletons, and about 6.1% rests with the top ten.

This sequence originates from a woman in her thirties or forties with progressive multifocal leukoencephalopathy. This sequence joins TRBV7-9 and TRBJ2-5; D is unresolved. Material: PBMCs, obtained from a patient treated with natalizumab. DNA for the CDR3: TGTGCCAGCCTTGCTTTAGGAGCCCCCAGAGAGACCCAGTACTTC. Its protein is CASLALGAPRETQYF.